Presented here are 18 T cell receptor beta chains from one specimen sequenced in a study of T cell changes during pregnancy in multiple sclerosis. Data came from immunoSEQ multiplex PCR; TCRdb stores just in-frame clones and leaves some out. Among 50,000 to 65,000 clones listed, more than 75% were seen once. Here the sequenced sample was peripheral blood, taken in the second trimester of pregnancy. The receptor set was obtained from a female donor with multiple sclerosis, enrolled in a pregnancy study.

The gene calls are TRBV9 and TRBJ2-5; the match to TRBD2 covers 8 bases. This CDR3 contains 15 residues. Germline loops: CDR1 SGDLS, CDR2 YYNGEE. The V gene end was trimmed by 1 base and the J gene end by 1 base; junction bases not matched to a gene: 3. The CDR3 sequence is CASSVRSGVQETQYF. The CDR3 nucleotides read TGTGCCAGCAGCGTACGTAGCGGGGTCCAAGAGACCCAGTACTTC.

This clone has just one count. The rearrangement uses TRBV5-6 and TRBJ1-2; the D is unclear. The CDR3 sequence is 12 residues long. Trimming shortened V by 2 bases and J by 2 bases, and 4 bases separated the two germline ends. Germline lookup yields CDR1 SGHDT and CDR2 YYEEEE. CDR3 coding DNA: TGTGCCAGCAGCTTCTTGAACTATGGCTACACCTTC. It codes for CASSFLNYGYTF.

This chain connects TRBV10-2 to TRBJ2-5, with 9 bases matching TRBD2. J gave up 3 bases and V 8 bases, and 4 bases lay outside the gene matches. Germline CDR1 is WSHSY and CDR2 is SAAADI. There are 13 residues in the CDR3. Written as DNA, the CDR3 is TGCGCCAGCGGACCTAGCGGGGAAGAGACCCAGTACTTC. This translates into CASGPSGEETQYF.

The chain's CDR3 is CATSRDREETQYF. The CDR3 nucleotides are TGTGCCACCAGCAGAGACAGGGAAGAGACCCAGTACTTC. This chain joins TRBV15 and TRBJ2-5, with D possibly matching TRBD1 (5 bases). Trimming stripped 0 bases from V and 3 bases from J, with 5 bases between. The CDR3 consists of 13 residues. CDR1 and CDR2 from the germline V gene are LNHNV and YYDKDF (reference sequence).

The chain couples TRBV10-1 to TRBJ1-1; tentatively, D is TRBD1 (5 bases). CDR3 size: 12 residues. The germline V gene encodes CDR1 WNHNN and CDR2 SYGVQD (reference sequence). The V end lost 10 bases, the J end lost 6 bases, and 15 bases lay between the germline ends. CDR3 in DNA: TGCGCCACCAGAGGAGACAGACCTGAAGCTTTCTTT. It codes for CATRGDRPEAFF.

This clone has only one observation. J is TRBJ2-3 and V is TRBV5-1; D perhaps matches TRBD1 (6 bases). The CDR3 spans 14 residues. CDR1 and CDR2 from the germline V gene are SGHRS and YFSETQ. With 4 bases removed from V and 0 bases from J, the gap between germline ends came to 9 bases. CDR3 loop: CASSPGQSTDTQYF. CDR3 DNA sequence: TGCGCCAGCAGCCCCGGACAGAGCACAGATACGCAGTATTTT.

V usage is TRBV14 and J usage is TRBJ2-6; D is undetermined. Germline lookup yields CDR1 SGHDN and CDR2 FVKESK. The CDR3 totals 14 residues. Trimming pared 3 bases from V and 0 bases from J, leaving 3 bases between. CDR3 region: CASSHVSGANVLTF. Here the CDR3 DNA reads TGTGCCAGCAGCCACGTCTCTGGGGCCAACGTCCTGACTTTC.

The V and J genes are TRBV19 and TRBJ1-4; D possibly corresponds to TRBD1 (6 bases). Trimming took 7 bases from V and 7 from J, leaving 16 bases between them. There are 14 residues in the CDR3. Germline V gene lookup returns CDR1 LNHDA and CDR2 SQIVND (reference sequence). This chain's CDR3 is CASKVTGLSEKLFF. CDR3 nucleotide sequence: TGTGCCAGTAAGGTCACAGGGCTGTCTGAAAAACTGTTTTTT.

The CDR3 DNA sequence: TGCGCCAGCAGCCTCCTCACTCGGCGAGGACTCTTTGGGACAGCACCTGAAGCTTTCTTT. Its translation: CASSLLTRRGLFGTAPEAFF. The J gene is TRBJ1-1, the V gene TRBV5-1, with 7 positions matching TRBD1. The germline gives CDR1 SGHRS, CDR2 YFSETQ. After removal of 4 bases from V and 6 bases from J, the junction contained 27 bases not matched to a gene. The CDR3 runs 20 residues.

V usage is TRBV5-1 and J usage is TRBJ1-6, with D possibly being TRBD1 (5 bases). This CDR3 spans 17 amino acids. The V gene lost 0 bases and the J gene lost 0 bases, with 10 bases spanning the gap. CDR1 SGHRS and CDR2 YFSETQ come from the germline V gene. The CDR3 DNA follows: TGCGCCAGCAGCTTGGTCGTGGGGGGCTCCTATAATTCACCCCTCCACTTT. It codes for CASSLVVGGSYNSPLHF.

V is TRBV7-3 and J is TRBJ1-1, with D maybe TRBD1 (5 bases). This CDR3 is 17 amino acids long. The V and J ends lost 5 bases and 5 bases respectively, with 24 bases between them. Germline-derived CDR1 and CDR2 are SGHTA and FQGTGA. The CDR3 here is CASSKGPGGGAGTEAFF. CDR3 nucleotides: TGTGCCAGCAGCAAGGGGCCGGGCGGAGGAGCGGGTACTGAAGCTTTCTTT.

The genes are TRBV5-6 and TRBJ2-7; no definite D call. Trimming stripped 0 bases from V and 3 bases from J, with 7 bases between. The CDR3 covers 13 residues. Germline values: CDR1 SGHDT, CDR2 YYEEEE. The CDR3 region is CASSLGALYEQYF. The CDR3 DNA sequence: TGTGCCAGCAGCTTGGGGGCCCTCTACGAGCAGTACTTC.

The chain recombines TRBV7-9 with TRBJ2-5; 8 bases match TRBD1. The V segment lost 5 bases and the J segment 13 bases; nucleotides outside the gene matches: 6. The CDR3 has 11 amino acids. Per germline, CDR1 SEHNR and CDR2 FQNEAQ (reference sequence). The CDR3 loop is CASSDRGPGYF. In DNA, the CDR3 is TGTGCCAGCAGCGACAGGGGTCCCGGGTACTTC. Variable domain in full (rest from reference TRBV7-9 and TRBJ2-5): DTGVSQNPRHKITKRGQNVTFRCDPISEHNRLYWYRQTLGQGPEFLTYFQNEAQLEKSRLLSDRFSAERPKGSFSTLEIQRTEQGDSAMYLCASSDRGPGYFGPGTRLLVL.

The chain has TRBV6-6 and TRBJ1-1, with TRBD1 matching over 8 bases. Germline values: CDR1 MNHNY, CDR2 SVGAGI (reference sequence). The CDR3 is made up of 14 amino acids. With 4 bases clipped from V and 5 bases from J, the junction kept 6 bases outside the gene matches. The CDR3 DNA reads as TGTGCCAGCAGTTTCACAGGGGGTCGAACTGAAGCTTTCTTT. Translating gives CASSFTGGRTEAFF.

This chain uses TRBV6-6 with TRBJ2-3; 8 positions match TRBD2. CDR1 MNHNY and CDR2 SVGAGI come from the germline V gene (reference sequence). The V and J ends lost 4 bases and 10 bases, in that order; junction bases with no gene match: 10. The CDR3 contains 14 residues. The CDR3 DNA reads as TGTGCCAGCAGTTCCGGGACTAGTCTCGATGCGCAGTATTTT. It encodes CASSSGTSLDAQYF.

The chain recombines TRBV5-1 with TRBJ1-2, with TRBD1 matching 11 bases. After removal of 4 bases from V and 1 base from J, the junction contained 6 bases not matched to a gene. The CDR3 has 16 amino acids. Per germline, CDR1 SGHRS and CDR2 YFSETQ. The CDR3 coding sequence is TGCGCCAGCAGCACAGGACAGGGGGCCTTTAACTATGGCTACACCTTC. Amino acids: CASSTGQGAFNYGYTF.

The chain uses TRBV27 and TRBJ1-2, with D maybe TRBD1 (6 bases). V dropped 4 bases and J dropped 3 bases, with 15 bases sitting between them. The CDR3 is made up of 15 amino acids. Germline V gene data show CDR1 as MNHEY and CDR2 as SMNVEV (reference sequence). DNA of the CDR3: TGTGCCAGCAGTTCTATGGGGGCGGGGGACTATGGCTACACCTTC. Its protein product is CASSSMGAGDYGYTF.

The V gene is TRBV19, the J gene TRBJ1-1; no firm D call. This CDR3 has 11 residues. V was shortened by 6 bases and J by 8 bases, with 10 bases between the two germline ends. Germline CDR1 LNHDA, CDR2 SQIVND (reference sequence). The CDR3 reads CASSPGREAFF. CDR3 nucleotide sequence: TGTGCCAGTAGCCCCGGTCGAGAAGCTTTCTTT.